This T cell receptor (beta chain) was sequenced during a study of Graves' ophthalmopathy and Graves' hyperthyroidism (dated by TCRdb to the late 2010s). About the full investigation: Peripheral blood was collected before any treatment was given, at the time of initial diagnosis. To tell Graves' ophthalmopathy apart from Graves' hyperthyroidism, and to predict which patients would progress to ophthalmopathy, the study relied on TCR beta repertoire signatures. In total, 120 to 150 blood samples were TCR-sequenced: fewer than 50 ophthalmopathy, under 80 hyperthyroidism and 17 hyperthyroidism-to-ophthalmopathy patients. To explore V-J signatures that distinguish ophthalmopathy from hyperthyroidism, a discovery set of about a hundred patients was enrolled, made up of 40 to 45 with ophthalmopathy and fewer than 60 with stable hyperthyroidism. An independent validation cohort was composed of fewer than 20 hyperthyroidism patients and about 16 patients who later progressed from hyperthyroidism to ophthalmopathy. T-cell repertoires of thyroid tissue and blood were compared in over 5 hyperthyroidism patients. After sampling, hyperthyroidism patients received methimazole starting at 30 mg daily, and ophthalmopathy patients received high-dose intravenous methylprednisolone. For training and testing, the 100 or so patients in the discovery cohort were randomly divided in a 7:3 ratio.

For repertoire sequencing, the TCR beta CDR3 regions were amplified from RNA transcripts. The first round of RT-PCR was done with HTBI primers and the Qiagen OneStep RT-PCR kit, and was followed by a second round of multiplex PCR, then size selection and purification. Libraries were sequenced paired-end with 100 bp reads on an Illumina HiSeq2000. The authors' analysis ran thus. SOAPnuke was used for read processing, and reads with adapters, uncalled bases, a mean Phred below 15, or no exact constant-primer or identifier match were discarded. High-quality paired reads were merged with COPE v1.2.5. Each unique nucleotide sequence was treated as a clonotype, and MiTCR v1.1 was used to align the clonotypes to the IMGT TRB V, D and J references. Only V-J combinations with frequency above 0.0001 were analysed, covering around 99% of repertoires. For each V-J combination, a TCR clonal expansion and chaos score was defined as F50 clonal expansion divided by the chaos observed in the TCRdist matrix. Features were reduced by Welch's t-statistics and random forest to approximately 12 V-J combinations, which fed a naive Bayes classifier. Thyroid-blood repertoire similarity was quantified with the Morisita-Horn index. TCRdb reprocessed the public reads (quality trimming at Q25 with fastp, clone calling with MiXCR) and kept in-frame beta chains. For every CDR3 protein sequence, its rows merge into one entry that carries the most common genes and DNA. The V and J calls here are based on TCRdb, not the publication. This sample has roughly 160,000 distinct CDR3 sequences in its table, and under 40% of those were observed once. The top ten constitute about 6% of the sample.

This clonotype was seen repeatedly, ten times or more. It lacks a known antigen. The record has no base qualities; no much larger clone is one base away. Ophthalmopathy patients had moderately to severely active disease, Clinical Activity Score of at least 3, NOSPECS grade of at least 4, and disease duration under 3 months. Anyone with other autoimmune diseases, uncontrolled infections, pregnancy or lactation was excluded from the study. Clinical symptoms, serum thyroxine, TRAb, thyroid ultrasound and orbital computed tomography formed the basis of the diagnosis. Using Ficoll-Paque density gradient centrifugation, PBMCs were isolated from 10 ml of fresh peripheral blood. Total RNA was extracted with Trizol reagent and quality-checked on an Agilent 2100 Bioanalyzer. The investigation overall reported the following: No statistical method was used to set the sample size in advance, and the investigators knew which group each participant was assigned to. In validation, the model predicted ophthalmopathy progression with 70.59% sensitivity and approximately 78% specificity; some 13 predicted patients were CT-confirmed with GO in a median of about 6.2 months. In cross-validation, the 13-signature model distinguished ophthalmopathy from stable hyperthyroidism with almost 90% sensitivity and approximately 81% specificity, and in the test set the corresponding values were approximately 79% and 70%. Most expanded thyroid clonotypes with a frequency above 0.001 also appeared in blood, which suggests that blood repertoires may reflect the immune response in the thyroid.

The V end loses 5 bases and the J end loses 4 bases, and a stretch of 14 bases separates them. The CDR3 contains 14 residues, cysteine and phenylalanine counted. This entry keeps only the CDR3 DNA: 42 bases, framed from base 1. For CDR1 and CDR2, the germline V gene lists SGHTA and FQGNSA. This receptor was taken from a woman between 40 and 50 years old with Graves' ophthalmopathy. Donor details come from another sample of the same person, matched by shared clones. The rearrangement joined TRBV7-2 to TRBJ1-2, with the D gene uncertain. The source material was peripheral blood. The nucleotides are TGTGCCAGCAGCAAAGGAGTCCAGACCTATGGCTACACCTTC. Translated, it gives CASSKGVQTYGYTF.